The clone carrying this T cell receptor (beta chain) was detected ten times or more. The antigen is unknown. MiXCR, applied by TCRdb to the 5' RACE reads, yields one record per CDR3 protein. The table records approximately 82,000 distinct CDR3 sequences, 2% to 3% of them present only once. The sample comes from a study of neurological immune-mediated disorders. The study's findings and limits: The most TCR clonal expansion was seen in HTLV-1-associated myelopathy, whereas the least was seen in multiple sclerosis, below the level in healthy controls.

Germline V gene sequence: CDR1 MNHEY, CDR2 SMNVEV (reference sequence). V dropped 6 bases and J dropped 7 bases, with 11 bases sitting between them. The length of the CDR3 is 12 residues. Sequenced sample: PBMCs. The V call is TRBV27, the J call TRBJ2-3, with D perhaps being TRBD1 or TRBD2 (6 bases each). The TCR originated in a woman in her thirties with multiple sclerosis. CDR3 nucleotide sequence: TGTGCCAGCAGCACCGGGGGCAATACGCAGTATTTT. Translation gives CASSTGGNTQYF.